A single sample gave rise to the 16 T cell receptor beta chains below, sequenced in a study of blood T cell repertoires in COVID-19. Sequencing was performed with immunoSEQ multiplex PCR; in TCRdb, only in-frame clones are kept and a portion is missing. The repertoire holds under 200,000 clones, with under 95% as singletons. Sequenced sample: peripheral blood. Receptor source: a man younger than 35 with acute or convalescent COVID-19.

This chain links TRBV27 with TRBJ1-2; TRBD1 matches 8 bases. V shed 4 bases, J shed 6 bases, and the junction held 10 bases outside the gene matches. Germline-derived CDR1 and CDR2 are MNHEY and SMNVEV (reference sequence). The CDR3 consists of 15 residues. The CDR3 region is CASSYSPGGDDGYTF. The DNA for the CDR3 is TGTGCCAGCAGTTATTCCCCAGGGGGCGATGATGGCTACACCTTC.

The rearrangement joins TRBV5-1 to TRBJ1-2; 9 bases fit TRBD1. The V segment lost 4 bases and the J segment 8 bases; nucleotides outside the gene matches: 6. This CDR3 is 13 amino acids long. Germline-derived CDR1 and CDR2 are SGHRS and YFSETQ. CDR3 DNA sequence: TGCGCCAGCAGCCCTGACAGGGGGTTGGGCTACACCTTC. Translating it yields CASSPDRGLGYTF.

J is TRBJ2-5 and V is TRBV2, with 11 bases identical to TRBD2. This CDR3 region has 14 residues. With 6 bases clipped from V and 6 bases from J, the junction kept 6 bases outside the gene matches. Per germline, CDR1 SNHLY and CDR2 FYNNEI. CDR3 residues: CASRTSGGTKTQYF. The CDR3 DNA sequence: TGTGCCAGCAGAACTAGCGGGGGTACGAAGACCCAGTACTTC.

The CDR3 is CSASTPESFSYEQYF. The DNA of the CDR3 is TGCAGTGCTAGTACCCCGGAGAGTTTCTCCTACGAGCAGTACTTC. V is TRBV20-1 and J is TRBJ2-7; D unclear. Germline CDR1 and CDR2: DFQATT and SNEGSKA (reference sequence). V was pared by 3 bases and J by 0 bases, with 15 bases between. CDR3 length: 15 residues.

The chain has TRBV25-1 and TRBJ1-2; 7 bases map to TRBD1. Germline CDR1 reads MGHDK; CDR2 reads SYGVNS. CDR3 length equals 15 residues. The junction had 6 bases not matched to a gene; V was cut back by 2 bases and J by 3 bases. This chain's CDR3 is CASSEGLGQHYGYTF. CDR3 nucleotide sequence: TGTGCCAGCAGTGAAGGATTGGGACAGCACTATGGCTACACCTTC.

The chain recombines TRBV2 with TRBJ1-5; 10 positions agree with TRBD1. The germline V gene has CDR1 SNHLY and CDR2 FYNNEI. The CDR3 runs 15 residues. V was clipped by 7 bases and J by 6 bases; unmatched bases: 9. The chain's CDR3 is CASKGQGVTSQPQHF. The DNA for the CDR3 is TGTGCCAGCAAAGGACAGGGGGTAACGAGTCAGCCCCAGCATTTT.

This chain joins TRBV4-2 and TRBJ1-4; 8 bases agree with TRBD1. Per the germline V gene, CDR1 is LGHNA and CDR2 is YNFKEQ. The CDR3 has 16 amino acids. Trimming removed 0 bases from V and 6 bases from J; junction bases left unmatched: 6. The CDR3 reads CASSQDPQGADEKLFF. The CDR3, as DNA: TGTGCCAGCAGCCAAGATCCCCAGGGGGCCGATGAAAAACTGTTTTTT.

This sequence joins TRBV7-9 and TRBJ1-3; 7 positions match TRBD1. V dropped 3 bases and J dropped 0; count of bases not matched to a gene: 5. This CDR3 has 16 residues. The germline V gene has CDR1 SEHNR and CDR2 FQNEAQ (reference sequence). This CDR3 is CASSFDGDSSGNTIYF. CDR3 DNA: TGTGCCAGCAGCTTCGACGGGGACAGCTCTGGAAACACCATATATTTT.

In the case of this clone: Distinct nucleotide sequences in the sample also encode this CDR3. The chain combines TRBV19 with TRBJ1-1, with 8 bases aligning to TRBD1. There are 13 residues in the CDR3. Germline V CDR1 and CDR2: LNHDA, SQIVND (reference sequence). J gave up 3 bases and V 5 bases, and 2 bases lay outside the gene matches. The CDR3, as DNA: TGTGCCAGTAGTCTGACAGGGGACACTGAAGCTTTCTTT. Translation: CASSLTGDTEAFF.

V and J are TRBV5-1 and TRBJ1-2; TRBD1 matches at 7 bases. The CDR3 sequence is 17 residues long. V dropped 3 bases and J dropped 1; count of bases not matched to a gene: 12. The germline V gene has CDR1 SGHRS and CDR2 YFSETQ. The CDR3 DNA is TGCGCCAGCAGCTCGATCAATAACAGGGGAGTTAACTATGGCTACACCTTC. Translating gives CASSSINNRGVNYGYTF.

The V gene is TRBV2, the J gene TRBJ2-2; 8 bases align to TRBD1. Germline CDR1 and CDR2: SNHLY and FYNNEI. V was pared by 7 bases and J by 7 bases, with 8 bases of the junction left unmatched. This CDR3 is 14 amino acids long. CDR3 DNA sequence: TGTGCCAGCAAGGGTAGCAGGGGGCACGGGGAGCTGTTTTTT. It is translated as CASKGSRGHGELFF.

The chain carries TRBV5-1 and TRBJ1-5, with D possibly being TRBD1 (6 bases). Trimming cost V 2 bases and J 4 bases, with 10 bases left between them. CDR3 length equals 14 residues. CDR1 is SGHRS, CDR2 YFSETQ, per germline. The chain's CDR3 is CASSFGGWNQPQHF. The CDR3 DNA follows: TGCGCCAGCAGCTTTGGGGGCTGGAATCAGCCCCAGCATTTT.

The rearrangement uses TRBV18 and TRBJ1-2; D possibly corresponds to TRBD1 (5 bases). The germline CDR1 and CDR2 sequences are KGHSH and LQKENI. Trimming took 1 base from V and 3 from J, leaving 15 bases between them. This CDR3 has 16 amino acids. This CDR3 reads CASSPLQGSGDYGYTF. The CDR3, as DNA: TGTGCCAGCTCACCACTCCAGGGATCCGGCGACTATGGCTACACCTTC. Full variable domain (rest looked up from reference TRBV18 and TRBJ1-2): NAGVMQNPRHLVRRRGQEARLRCSPMKGHSHVYWYRQLPEEGLKFMVYLQKENIIDESGMPKERFSAEFPKEGPSILRIQQVVRGDSAAYFCASSPLQGSGDYGYTFGSGTRLTVV.

The chain combines TRBV19 with TRBJ1-2; D ambiguous. This CDR3 is 13 amino acids long. Trimming shortened V by 3 bases and J by 5 bases, and 10 bases separated the two germline ends. The germline V gene has CDR1 LNHDA and CDR2 SQIVND (reference sequence). The CDR3 DNA is TGTGCCAGTAGTATTGTAGAGGGATATGGCTACACCTTC. Protein sequence: CASSIVEGYGYTF.

The V and J genes are TRBV18 and TRBJ1-2; possibly TRBD1 for D (5 bases). Germline CDR1 and CDR2: KGHSH and LQKENI. The CDR3 length is 13 residues. V lost 3 bases and J 6 bases, leaving 11 bases between the germline ends. DNA for the CDR3: TGTGCCAGCTCACCGGAAGGGGTCCATGGCTACACCTTC. Translated, it gives CASSPEGVHGYTF. The full variable domain, rest sourced from reference TRBV18 and TRBJ1-2, is NAGVMQNPRHLVRRRGQEARLRCSPMKGHSHVYWYRQLPEEGLKFMVYLQKENIIDESGMPKERFSAEFPKEGPSILRIQQVVRGDSAAYFCASSPEGVHGYTFGSGTRLTVV.

This chain joins TRBV5-4 and TRBJ2-4; D remains ambiguous. Germline V gene sequence: CDR1 SGHNT, CDR2 YYREEE (reference sequence). The CDR3 covers 13 residues. Trimming took off 3 bases at V and 5 bases at J, with 9 bases between the two ends. Written as DNA, the CDR3 is TGTGCCAGCAGCTCCGAGGCCGAAAACATTCAGTACTTC. This codes for CASSSEAENIQYF.